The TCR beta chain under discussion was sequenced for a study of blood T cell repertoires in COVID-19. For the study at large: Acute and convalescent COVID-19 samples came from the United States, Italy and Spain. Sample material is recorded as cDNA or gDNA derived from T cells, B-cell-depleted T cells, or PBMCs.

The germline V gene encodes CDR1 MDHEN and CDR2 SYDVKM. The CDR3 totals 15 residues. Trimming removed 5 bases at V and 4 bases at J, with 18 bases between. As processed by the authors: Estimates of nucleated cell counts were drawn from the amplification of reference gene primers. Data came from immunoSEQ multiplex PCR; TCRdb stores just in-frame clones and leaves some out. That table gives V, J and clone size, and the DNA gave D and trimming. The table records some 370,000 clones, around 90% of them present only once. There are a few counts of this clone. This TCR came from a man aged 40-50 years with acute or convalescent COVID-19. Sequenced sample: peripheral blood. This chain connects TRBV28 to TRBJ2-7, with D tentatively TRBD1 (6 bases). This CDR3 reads CASSPPEGVEYEQYF. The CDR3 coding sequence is TGTGCCAGCAGTCCCCCTGAGGGGGTTGAGTACGAGCAGTACTTC.